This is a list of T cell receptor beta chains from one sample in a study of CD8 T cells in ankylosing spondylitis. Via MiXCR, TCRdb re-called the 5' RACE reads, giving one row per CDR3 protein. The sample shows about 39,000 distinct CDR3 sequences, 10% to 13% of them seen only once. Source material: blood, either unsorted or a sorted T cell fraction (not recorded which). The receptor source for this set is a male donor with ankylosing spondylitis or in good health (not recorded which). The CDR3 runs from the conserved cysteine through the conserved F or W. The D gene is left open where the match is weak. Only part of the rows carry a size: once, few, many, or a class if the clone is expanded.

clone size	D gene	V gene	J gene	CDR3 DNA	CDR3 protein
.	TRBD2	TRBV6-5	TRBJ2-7	TGTGCCAGCAGTTACTCTTCCCCGGCTAGCGGGAGGAGTACCTACGAGCAGTACTTC	CASSYSSPASGRSTYEQYF
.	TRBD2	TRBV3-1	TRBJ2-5	TGTGCCAGCAGCCAAGATTTGGCGGGAGAGCAGGCCCAGTACTTC	CASSQDLAGEQAQYF
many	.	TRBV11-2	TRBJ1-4	TGTGCCAGCAGCTTAGTCGGGGCCACTAATGAAAAACTGTTTTTT	CASSLVGATNEKLFF
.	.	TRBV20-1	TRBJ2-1	TGCAGTGCTATAGCGGATTCCTACAATGAGCAGTTCTTC	CSAIADSYNEQFF
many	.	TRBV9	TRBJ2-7	TGTGCCAGCAGCGTAGGGTCGGGGCAGGAGCAGTACTTC	CASSVGSGQEQYF
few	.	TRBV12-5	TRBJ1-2	TGTGCTAGTGGTTTCCACACCATTGCGAACTATGGCTACACCTTC	CASGFHTIANYGYTF
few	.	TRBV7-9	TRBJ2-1	TGTGCCAGCAGTTCCTCGGGACGGCACAATGAGCAGTTCTTC	CASSSSGRHNEQFF
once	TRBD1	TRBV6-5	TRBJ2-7	TGTGCCAGCAGTTCCCCGGACAGGGGGCTCGAGCAGTACTTC	CASSSPDRGLEQYF
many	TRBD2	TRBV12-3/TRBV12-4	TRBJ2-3	TGTGCCAGCAGCCCTTTTCGACTGACTAGCGGGAGCGCAGATACGCAGTATTTT	CASSPFRLTSGSADTQYF
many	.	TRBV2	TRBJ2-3	TGTGCCAGCAGTGAACTTGGCGGATTTGCGGATACGCAGTATTTT	CASSELGGFADTQYF
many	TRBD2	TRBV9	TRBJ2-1	TGTGCCAGCAGCGATAGCGGGAGTACGAACAATGAGCAGTTCTTC	CASSDSGSTNNEQFF
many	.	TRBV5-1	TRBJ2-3	TGCGCCAGCAGCTTGGCTGCGAGAGGGGGAGATACGCAGTATTTT	CASSLAARGGDTQYF
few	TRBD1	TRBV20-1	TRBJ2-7	TGCAGTGCTATACCTTCCGACAGGGGACGCGTCTACGAGCAGTACTTC	CSAIPSDRGRVYEQYF
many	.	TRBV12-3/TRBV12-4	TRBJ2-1	TGTGCCAGCAGTTTTTGGGACAATGAGCAGTTCTTC	CASSFWDNEQFF
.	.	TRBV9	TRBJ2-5	TGTGCCAGCAGCGGCAGGGACCGGGAGACCCAGTACTTC	CASSGRDRETQYF
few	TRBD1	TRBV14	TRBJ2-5	TGTGCCAGCAGCCTCCGGACAGGGCGGGAGACCCAGTACTTC	CASSLRTGRETQYF
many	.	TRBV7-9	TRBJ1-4	TGTGCCAGCAGCTTTGCAGGATCTAATGAAAAACTGTTTTTT	CASSFAGSNEKLFF